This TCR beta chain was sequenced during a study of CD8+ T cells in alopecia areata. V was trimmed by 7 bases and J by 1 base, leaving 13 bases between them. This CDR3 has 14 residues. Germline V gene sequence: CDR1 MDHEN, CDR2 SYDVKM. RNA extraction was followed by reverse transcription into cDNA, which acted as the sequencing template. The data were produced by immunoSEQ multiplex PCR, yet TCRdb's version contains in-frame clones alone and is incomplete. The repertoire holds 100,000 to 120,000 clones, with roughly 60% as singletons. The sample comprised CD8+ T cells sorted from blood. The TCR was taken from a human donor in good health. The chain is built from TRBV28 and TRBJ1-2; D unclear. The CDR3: CASNGRVSNYGYTF. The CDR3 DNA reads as TGTGCCAGCAACGGGAGGGTTAGTAACTATGGCTACACCTTC.